The entry below describes one TCR beta chain. The sample originates from a study of shared clonotypes between healthy human individuals. Germline assignment: CDR1 LNHNV and CDR2 YYDKDF (reference sequence). This CDR3 region has 17 residues. Trimming took off 1 base at V and 4 bases at J, with 17 bases between the two ends. The assay was immunoSEQ multiplex PCR, and TCRdb's table has in-frame clones only and misses some. Of 2 million to 2.5 million clones in the sample, more than 85% are singletons; the top ten hold about 0.39%. The J gene is TRBJ2-1, the V gene TRBV15; tentative D call: TRBD2 (6 bases). The sequence derives from a young man in good health. Some clones in this sample may be carry-over from other donors' samples. Sequences were obtained from naive CD4+ T cells from PBMCs. Noted subset: CD45RA+ positively selected. DNA of the CDR3: TGTGCCACCAGCAGAGGTGGGTATAGCGGAGTATACAATGAGCAGTTCTTC. The encoded protein is CATSRGGYSGVYNEQFF.